This is a list of T cell receptor beta chains from one sample in a study of neurological immune-mediated disorders. TCRdb processed the 5' RACE reads anew with MiXCR; each CDR3 protein has one entry. This table holds 39,000 or so distinct CDR3 sequences, more than 2% found once. The specimen was PBMCs. The receptors derive from a man younger than 40 with multiple sclerosis. The CDR3 runs from the conserved cysteine through the conserved F or W. The order of the fields is clone size, D gene, V gene, J gene, CDR3 DNA, CDR3 protein. D genes are given only for firm matches. Size is stated for part of the rows, as once, few or many counts, or as a class when the clone is expanded.

many	-	TRBV20-1	TRBJ2-7	TGCAGTGCTAGAGGCGGAAACAGGGAATACGAGCAGTACTTC	CSARGGNREYEQYF
many	-	TRBV5-1	TRBJ1-3	TGCGCCAGCAGCCTTGGACAGTTCGGAAACACCATATATTTT	CASSLGQFGNTIYF
-	-	TRBV7-8	TRBJ2-1	TGTGCCAGCAGCTTAATAACGGGTATTCGCTACAATGAGCAGTTCTTC	CASSLITGIRYNEQFF
medium-sized	-	TRBV20-1	TRBJ1-5	TGCAGTGCGGGCGGCAAAGGCAATCAGCCCCAGCATTTT	CSAGGKGNQPQHF
many	-	TRBV20-1	TRBJ2-7	TGCAGTGCTAGAGGAAGTTGGACGGAGGCTACCTACGAGCAGTACTTC	CSARGSWTEATYEQYF
many	-	TRBV4-3	TRBJ1-5	TGCGCCAGCAGCCAAGACGTCGATCAGCCCCAGCATTTT	CASSQDVDQPQHF
many	TRBD1	TRBV27	TRBJ1-1	TGTGCCAGCAGGTCCGGACAGGGAAGATACACTGAAGCTTTCTTT	CASRSGQGRYTEAFF
many	TRBD2	TRBV10-3	TRBJ2-1	TGTGCCATCAGGGACCGGGGGGGCTACAATGAGCAGTTCTTC	CAIRDRGGYNEQFF
many	TRBD1	TRBV25-1	TRBJ1-2	TGTGCCAGCAGTGCTGGGACAGGGTCGGAGTATGGCTACACCTTC	CASSAGTGSEYGYTF
many	TRBD1	TRBV19	TRBJ2-7	TGTGCCAGTGGGGACAGTTTCTACGAGCAGTACTTC	CASGDSFYEQYF
few	-	TRBV20-1	TRBJ2-7	TGCAGTGAGGGCAGGCTAGGCTACGAGCAGTACTTC	CSEGRLGYEQYF
many	-	TRBV18	TRBJ2-7	TGTGCCAGCTCACCAGGGGATTACGAGCAGTACTTC	CASSPGDYEQYF
many	TRBD2	TRBV20-1	TRBJ2-7	TGCAGTGCTCGAACGGGGCTAGCGGGGCCCGCTGGGGAGCAGTACTTC	CSARTGLAGPAGEQYF
-	-	TRBV6-2/TRBV6-3	TRBJ1-6	TGTGCCAGCAGTTCCGTCAGACAGAATTCACCCCTCCACTTT	CASSSVRQNSPLHF
many	TRBD2	TRBV7-9	TRBJ2-5	TGTGCCAGCAGTCCTACGGGACTAGCGGGAGTGGAGACCCAGTACTTC	CASSPTGLAGVETQYF
many	-	TRBV6-1	TRBJ2-7	TGTGCCAGCAGCCTAGGAGGGGGGGGAACCTACGAGCAGTACTTC	CASSLGGGGTYEQYF
many	TRBD1	TRBV10-3	TRBJ1-6	TGTGCCATCAGTGAGGCGGGACAGAATTCACCCCTCCACTTT	CAISEAGQNSPLHF
many	-	TRBV29-1	TRBJ1-3	TGCAGCGTGGTGGACACTCCATACATATATTTT	CSVVDTPYIYF
many	TRBD1	TRBV3-1	TRBJ2-3	TGTGCCAGCACAGGACAGGGAGCAGATACGCAGTATTTT	CASTGQGADTQYF
many	TRBD2	TRBV6-5	TRBJ2-3	TGTGCCAGCAGTTACGCGGGACTAGCGGGAACAGATACGCAGTATTTT	CASSYAGLAGTDTQYF
many	-	TRBV20-1	TRBJ1-1	TGCAGGGTATTGGGGTCGCACACTGAAGCTTTCTTT	CRVLGSHTEAFF
many	-	TRBV20-1	TRBJ2-1	TGCAGTGCTAGCGGGGGCGCAGGTTACAATGAGCAGTTCTTC	CSASGGAGYNEQFF
many	-	TRBV10-3	TRBJ2-3	TGTGCCATCAGTGCAAAAGATACGCAGTATTTT	CAISAKDTQYF
many	-	TRBV27	TRBJ1-2	TGTGCCAGCAATAGAGCCGGGACTAACTATGGCTACACCTTC	CASNRAGTNYGYTF
many	-	TRBV6-6	TRBJ1-2	TGTGCCAGCAGTTACCATCCGGGGAACTATGGCTACACCTTC	CASSYHPGNYGYTF
many	TRBD2	TRBV15	TRBJ2-3	TGTGCCACCAGCAGAGATCCGGGAGGGCCAAGTACGCAGTATTTT	CATSRDPGGPSTQYF
many	TRBD1	TRBV15	TRBJ1-5	TGTGCCACCAGCAGACGACAGGGTACGGATCAGCCCCAGCATTTT	CATSRRQGTDQPQHF
many	-	TRBV20-1	TRBJ2-7	TGCAGTGCTAGGGGGGACGGATCATCCTACGAGCAGTACTTC	CSARGDGSSYEQYF
many	-	TRBV18	TRBJ2-7	TGTGCCAGCTCACCAAGTATCGACGGGTCCTACGAGCAGTACTTC	CASSPSIDGSYEQYF
many	-	TRBV20-1	TRBJ2-3	TGCAGCGCTAGAGATTATCATTGGGAGAACCCGGATACGCAGTATTTT	CSARDYHWENPDTQYF
many	TRBD2	TRBV7-8	TRBJ2-1	TGTGCCAGCAGCCCGCGGACTAGCGGGGGTAACTCCTACAATGAGCAGTTCTTC	CASSPRTSGGNSYNEQFF
many	-	TRBV20-1	TRBJ2-1	TGCAGTGCTAGAGATTCAGGCGGTAGCGGATCCTACAATGAGCAGTTCTTC	CSARDSGGSGSYNEQFF
many	TRBD2	TRBV5-1	TRBJ2-1	TGCGCCAGCAGCTTGACGGGAGGATACAATGAGCAGTTCTTC	CASSLTGGYNEQFF
many	-	TRBV20-1	TRBJ1-1	TGCAGTGCTAGAGATCAAGGGGACACTGAAGCTTTCTTT	CSARDQGDTEAFF
-	TRBD2	TRBV20-1	TRBJ2-7	TGCAGTGCTCGCGGACCCCTGACTAGCGGGCGAGACGAGCAGTACTTC	CSARGPLTSGRDEQYF
many	-	TRBV7-2	TRBJ2-1	TGTGCCAGCAGTCAGGCCCGGGACCTCTACAATGAGCAGTTCTTC	CASSQARDLYNEQFF
many	-	TRBV7-9	TRBJ2-2	TGTGCCAGCAGCGAAATCAGGGACGGGGAGCTGTTTTTT	CASSEIRDGELFF
many	-	TRBV7-2	TRBJ2-5	TGTGCCAGCAGCCACCAATTGGACAGACAAGAGACCCAGTACTTC	CASSHQLDRQETQYF
many	-	TRBV20-1	TRBJ2-5	TGCAGTTCCCTGGGCGGGAAAGAGACCCAGTACTTC	CSSLGGKETQYF
few	-	TRBV28	TRBJ2-3	TGTGCCAGCAGTTGGCGGGACAGCACAGATACGCAGTATTTT	CASSWRDSTDTQYF
many	-	TRBV5-1	TRBJ2-3	TGCGCCAGCAGCATGTCCCCTCGGCAGGGTCTACTAGCATCGTATACGCAGTATTTT	CASSMSPRQGLLASYTQYF
many	-	TRBV3-1	TRBJ1-5	TGTGCCAGCAGCCAAAACAGGGGCAATCAGCCCCAGCATTTT	CASSQNRGNQPQHF
many	TRBD1	TRBV6-5	TRBJ2-4	TGTGCCAGCAGTTACCACAGGACAGGGAAGGCCAAAAACATTCAGTACTTC	CASSYHRTGKAKNIQYF
many	-	TRBV29-1	TRBJ2-4	TGCAGCGTAGACGAACCCCAAGCGGGCTCAGCCAAAAACATTCAGTACTTC	CSVDEPQAGSAKNIQYF
many	TRBD1	TRBV12-3/TRBV12-4	TRBJ1-2	TGTGCCAGCAGTTTAGCACCCCGGGCAGGGGGAATCTATGGCTACACCTTC	CASSLAPRAGGIYGYTF
many	-	TRBV7-9	TRBJ2-1	TGTGCCAGCAGCTTAATTCCTGCTGGGAACAATGAGCAGTTCTTC	CASSLIPAGNNEQFF
-	-	TRBV7-2	TRBJ1-4	TGTGCCAGCAGCCTGGGGCGGACTAATGAAAAACTGTTTTTT	CASSLGRTNEKLFF
many	-	TRBV27	TRBJ1-2	TGTGCCAGCAAGGGCTACACCTTC	CASKGYTF
many	-	TRBV2	TRBJ1-2	TGTGCCAGCAGTAAAGTTTCGAGTTACTATGGCTACACCTTC	CASSKVSSYYGYTF
many	TRBD2	TRBV4-1	TRBJ2-5	TGCGCCAGCAGCAAACTAGCGGGGGGGCCAGGAGAGACCCAGTACTTC	CASSKLAGGPGETQYF